This T cell receptor (beta chain) was documented in a study of blood T cell repertoires in COVID-19. At the level of the study: There were acute and convalescent COVID-19 samples, and they came from the United States, Italy and Spain. PBMCs, B-cell-depleted T cells, or T cells provided the cDNA or gDNA that made up the material.

This clone was seen once. Per the original methods: Reference gene primer amplification gave nucleated cell count estimates. Only in-frame clones appear in the TCRdb table, and some are missing; sequencing was by immunoSEQ multiplex PCR. The V and J calls and the clone size are those of that table, but D and trimming were determined from the DNA. The table lists approximately 38,000 clones, around 92% of them singletons. V lost 6 bases to trimming and J lost 1 base; unmatched junction nucleotides: 4. The CDR3 is 16 amino acids. Germline CDR1 is KGHSH and CDR2 is LQKENI. V usage is TRBV18 and J usage is TRBJ2-5; 14 nucleotides line up with TRBD2. This clonotype was sampled from an elderly woman with acute or convalescent COVID-19. What was sequenced was peripheral blood. The DNA of the CDR3 is TGTGCCAGCTCCTTCGGACTAGCGGGGGGCCAAGAGACCCAGTACTTC. It codes for CASSFGLAGGQETQYF.